These T cell receptor beta chains were read from a single sample in a study of identical twins. TCRdb re-analysed the 5' RACE reads in MiXCR, keeping a single row per CDR3 protein. The table includes 350,000 to 600,000 distinct CDR3 sequences, 14% detected once. The same data also went into a second study, on yellow fever vaccine responses in identical twins.

The specimen sequenced was CD4+ T cells sorted from blood. The receptors derive from a young woman in good health. CDR3s include the opening cysteine and the closing phenylalanine or tryptophan. The D gene is left open where the match is weak. Clone size appears in some rows only: once, few, many, or a class for an expanded clone.

D gene: TRBD1
J gene: TRBJ2-2
V gene: TRBV14
clone size: NA
CDR3 DNA: TGTGCCAGCAGCCGGGACAGGGGGCCCGGGGAGCTGTTTTTT
CDR3 protein: CASSRDRGPGELFF

D gene: TRBD2
J gene: TRBJ2-7
V gene: TRBV7-2
clone size: many
CDR3 DNA: TGTGCCAGCAGCTTAGCCGGGACTAGGAAGAACGAGCAGTACTTC
CDR3 protein: CASSLAGTRKNEQYF

D gene: NA
J gene: TRBJ2-7
V gene: TRBV6-5
clone size: many
CDR3 DNA: TGTGCCAGCAGTTACTGGTCGAGCAGTCCCTACGAGCAGTACTTC
CDR3 protein: CASSYWSSSPYEQYF

D gene: NA
J gene: TRBJ2-2
V gene: TRBV4-1
clone size: NA
CDR3 DNA: TGCGCCAGCAGCCAGGGCACTAGGGCCGGGGAGCTGTTTTTT
CDR3 protein: CASSQGTRAGELFF

D gene: NA
J gene: TRBJ2-1
V gene: TRBV2
clone size: few
CDR3 DNA: TGTGCCAGCAGTGAATATTTCGGGGTAAAGAGCTCCTACAATGAGCAGTTCTTC
CDR3 protein: CASSEYFGVKSSYNEQFF

D gene: TRBD2
J gene: TRBJ2-3
V gene: TRBV12-3/TRBV12-4
clone size: NA
CDR3 DNA: TGTGCCAGCAGGCCACTAGCGGGAGGGGCCCCAGATACGCAGTATTTT
CDR3 protein: CASRPLAGGAPDTQYF

D gene: TRBD2
J gene: TRBJ2-3
V gene: TRBV3-1
clone size: NA
CDR3 DNA: TGTGCCAGCAGCCAACCCCAGCGGGGGTTCACAGATACGCAGTATTTT
CDR3 protein: CASSQPQRGFTDTQYF

D gene: TRBD1
J gene: TRBJ1-6
V gene: TRBV5-1
clone size: NA
CDR3 DNA: TGCGCCAGCAGCTCCGCCGCGACAGGGGGTATTCCACCCCTCCACTTT
CDR3 protein: CASSSAATGGIPPLHF

D gene: TRBD2
J gene: TRBJ2-2
V gene: TRBV5-1
clone size: few
CDR3 DNA: TGCGCCAGCAGCTTGGGGACTAGCGGGACTACCGGGGAGCTGTTTTTT
CDR3 protein: CASSLGTSGTTGELFF

D gene: NA
J gene: TRBJ2-3
V gene: TRBV20-1
clone size: NA
CDR3 DNA: TGCAGTGCTACCACTCCCACAGATACGCAGTATTTT
CDR3 protein: CSATTPTDTQYF

D gene: NA
J gene: TRBJ2-3
V gene: TRBV7-3
clone size: NA
CDR3 DNA: TGTGCCAGCAGCTTAGGGCCAGGACTCCCAGATACGCAGTATTTT
CDR3 protein: CASSLGPGLPDTQYF

D gene: NA
J gene: TRBJ2-1
V gene: TRBV12-3/TRBV12-4
clone size: few
CDR3 DNA: TGTGCCAGCAGTGCTAACCTGGGGGATGAGCAGTTCTTC
CDR3 protein: CASSANLGDEQFF

D gene: TRBD2
J gene: TRBJ2-7
V gene: TRBV11-3
clone size: few
CDR3 DNA: TGTGCCAGCAGCTTAGCGGGAGGGCCCCCCTACGAGCAGTACTTC
CDR3 protein: CASSLAGGPPYEQYF

D gene: TRBD1
J gene: TRBJ2-7
V gene: TRBV12-3/TRBV12-4
clone size: few
CDR3 DNA: TGTGCCAGCAGTCAGGGACAGGGTTGGGGGAGCTCCTACGAGCAGTACTTC
CDR3 protein: CASSQGQGWGSSYEQYF

D gene: NA
J gene: TRBJ2-5
V gene: TRBV6-1
clone size: NA
CDR3 DNA: TGTGCCAGCAGAGAGGGGTCTAAGGGGAAAGAGTCCCAGTACTTC
CDR3 protein: CASREGSKGKESQYF

D gene: TRBD2
J gene: TRBJ2-5
V gene: TRBV5-6
clone size: NA
CDR3 DNA: TGTGCCAGCAGCTTTTACACTAGCGGGAGGACACTGGAGACCCAGTACTTC
CDR3 protein: CASSFYTSGRTLETQYF

D gene: NA
J gene: TRBJ2-7
V gene: TRBV2
clone size: many
CDR3 DNA: TGTGCCAGCAGTGAAGCGGGGGGTCCGTACGAGCAGTACTTC
CDR3 protein: CASSEAGGPYEQYF

D gene: TRBD1
J gene: TRBJ1-2
V gene: TRBV6-5
clone size: NA
CDR3 DNA: TGTGCCAGCGTTCTATCGTGGACAGGGAACTATGGCTACACCTTC
CDR3 protein: CASVLSWTGNYGYTF

D gene: NA
J gene: TRBJ2-2
V gene: TRBV3-1
clone size: few
CDR3 DNA: TGTGCCAGCAGCCACGTGGGCGGGGAGCTGTTTTTT
CDR3 protein: CASSHVGGELFF

D gene: NA
J gene: TRBJ2-5
V gene: TRBV3-1
clone size: NA
CDR3 DNA: TGTGCCAGCAGCCAGACGATGGAGAAAGAGACCCAGTACTTC
CDR3 protein: CASSQTMEKETQYF

D gene: TRBD1
J gene: TRBJ2-1
V gene: TRBV9
clone size: few
CDR3 DNA: TGTGCCAGCAGCGAGCAACCCCGAGGGACAGGGGGCGATGAGCAGTTCTTC
CDR3 protein: CASSEQPRGTGGDEQFF

D gene: NA
J gene: TRBJ2-1
V gene: TRBV7-9
clone size: many
CDR3 DNA: TGTGCCAGCAGCCCACCTTGGGGGGGGGCTTTGGAGCAGTTCTTC
CDR3 protein: CASSPPWGGALEQFF

D gene: NA
J gene: TRBJ2-5
V gene: TRBV6-5
clone size: few
CDR3 DNA: TGTGCCAGCAGTTACGGCTTCCAGGGCTTCCAAGAGACCCAGTACTTC
CDR3 protein: CASSYGFQGFQETQYF

D gene: TRBD2
J gene: TRBJ2-7
V gene: TRBV18
clone size: NA
CDR3 DNA: TGTGCCAGCTCACCCTTGGGAGGGGCACCCAACGAGCAGTACTTC
CDR3 protein: CASSPLGGAPNEQYF

D gene: TRBD1
J gene: TRBJ2-4
V gene: TRBV7-2
clone size: NA
CDR3 DNA: TGTGCCAGCAGCTTAGCCGGCCCTACAGGGGTGGTAGCCAAAAACATTCAGTACTTC
CDR3 protein: CASSLAGPTGVVAKNIQYF